The T cell receptor (beta chain) described here comes from a study of blood T cells in healthy people across ages. From germline, CDR1 is SNHLY and CDR2 FYNNEI. The germline V and J ends were trimmed by 6 bases and 8 bases, with 14 bases remaining between them. The CDR3 extends over 13 amino acids. Study-wide points: Long-lived donors had more naive CD4+ cells and higher diversity than aged donors. Higher naive T cell percentage went strongly together with higher TCR beta diversity.

The table lists this clonotype with a few counts. Its specificity is not known. Sample donors were healthy Caucasian individuals that came from Russia, aged roughly 6 to 100. For the second PCR, which ran for about 6 to 11 cycles, a sample-barcoded 5' primer and a J-beta primer mix were used. Template switching added a 12-random-nucleotide identifier to every cDNA molecule. Via MiXCR, TCRdb re-called the 5' RACE reads, giving one row per CDR3 protein. The sample records approximately 680,000 distinct CDR3 sequences, about a third being singletons. This receptor was identified in a woman older than 75 in good health. Input material: blood. This chain joins TRBV2 and TRBJ2-1; possibly TRBD2 for D (7 bases). DNA for the CDR3: TGTGCCAGCAGGAGGAGGGGGGGAGATGAGCAGTTCTTC. Translation gives CASRRRGGDEQFF.